These 8 T cell receptor beta chains share one sample of origin, sequenced in a study of memory CD4+ T cells and cytomegalovirus serostatus. Assay: immunoSEQ multiplex PCR; the TCRdb copy retains only in-frame clones and omits some. The data hold over 65,000 clones, with over 80% observed a single time. The sort gate was single viable CD3+CD4+CD8-CD45RO+ cells for memory CD4+ T cells. Specimen: memory CD4+ T cells from blood. The origin of the receptors is an adult in good health and CMV-seronegative.

The V gene is TRBV5-4, the J gene TRBJ2-5; D is unresolved. This CDR3 region has 14 residues. V shed 2 bases and J shed 5 bases, with 13 bases lying between them. Germline assignment: CDR1 SGHNT and CDR2 YYREEE (reference sequence). CDR3 sequence: CASSFGSVTETQYF. CDR3 nucleotides: TGTGCCAGCAGCTTTGGGTCTGTAACGGAGACCCAGTACTTC.

The chain has TRBV6-6 and TRBJ2-5; 8 bases match TRBD2. CDR3 size: 16 residues. V was pared by 4 bases and J by 4 bases, with 11 bases of the junction left unmatched. Germline CDR1 and CDR2: MNHNY and SVGAGI (reference sequence). DNA for the CDR3: TGTGCCAGCAGTTCGGGGGGGGGACCCCTGCGAGAGACCCAGTACTTC. Its translation is CASSSGGGPLRETQYF.

The genes are TRBV30 and TRBJ1-2; no clear D gene. Trimming removed 2 bases from V and 1 base from J, with 8 bases in between. The CDR3 sequence is 13 residues long. Germline V CDR1 and CDR2: GTSNPN, SVGIG (reference sequence). DNA of the CDR3: TGTGCCTGGAGTATTGGGGTTAACTATGGCTACACCTTC. This translates into CAWSIGVNYGYTF.

This clone came up once. This chain links TRBV19 with TRBJ2-3; TRBD2 matches at 10 bases. CDR3 length: 18 residues. Looked up from germline, CDR1 is LNHDA and CDR2 is SQIVND (reference sequence). V dropped 6 bases and J dropped 6; count of bases not matched to a gene: 18. The CDR3 coding sequence is TGTGCCAGTAGCAATCGGCTAGCGGGGGCCAGGGGGTCGGATACGCAGTATTTT. This gives the protein CASSNRLAGARGSDTQYF.

V and J are TRBV9 and TRBJ1-6; D is undetermined. V was cut by 0 bases and J by 9 bases, with 10 bases left in between. CDR1 and CDR2 (germline): SGDLS, YYNGEE. The CDR3 is made up of 14 amino acids. Here the CDR3 DNA reads TGTGCCAGCAGCGTAGGTGGCCACGGTTCACCCCTCCACTTT. This gives the protein CASSVGGHGSPLHF.

This chain links TRBV6-5 with TRBJ1-1; D ambiguous. Trimming removed 8 bases from V and 4 bases from J, with 14 bases in between. The germline V gene encodes CDR1 MNHEY and CDR2 SVGAGI. The CDR3 consists of 13 residues. CDR3 sequence: CASYRVGGTEAFF. CDR3 sequence (DNA): TGTGCCAGCTACCGCGTCGGCGGCACTGAAGCTTTCTTT.

This clone was found once. The chain couples TRBV4-3 to TRBJ2-3; D perhaps matches TRBD1 (5 bases). Trimming took 4 bases from V and 0 from J, leaving 14 bases between them. This CDR3 spans 16 amino acids. Germline V CDR1 and CDR2: LGHNA, YSLEER. This CDR3 reads CASSPNPGLSTDTQYF. CDR3 nucleotides: TGCGCCAGCAGCCCGAACCCAGGGCTTAGCACAGATACGCAGTATTTT.

This rearrangement joins TRBV5-4 to TRBJ2-1, with 8 bases lining up with TRBD2. The ends lost 0 bases at V and 8 bases at J; junction bases unmatched: 10. Germline V gene lookup returns CDR1 SGHNT and CDR2 YYREEE (reference sequence). This CDR3 contains 16 residues. The CDR3 loop is CASSLGGGSYWDEQFF. CDR3 nucleotides: TGTGCCAGCAGCTTGGGCGGGGGGTCCTACTGGGATGAGCAGTTCTTC.